The 23 T cell receptor beta chains reported below all come from one sample, sequenced in a study of human T cells and chemical hapten exposure. TCRdb processed the RACE reads anew with MiXCR; each CDR3 protein has one entry. The sample holds some 110,000 distinct CDR3 sequences; 9.5% to 13% are singletons and the top ten take approximately 1.5%. Time point indicated: patch test 1, 2 weeks after DPC sensitization. The treatment here: therapeutic diphenylcyclopropenone sensitization with weekly scalp DPC. Here the sequenced sample was whole blood, taken in connection with sensitization to the hapten diphenylcyclopropenone (DPC). These receptors came from a woman between 50 and 59 years old with alopecia areata. Some clones in this sample may be carry-over from other donors' samples.

This clonotype came up a few times. The V call is TRBV28, the J call TRBJ2-3; D is undetermined. The germline V gene has CDR1 MDHEN and CDR2 SYDVKM. The CDR3 consists of 12 residues. The ends were cut back, 5 bases at V and 4 bases at J, with 7 bases in the middle. CDR3 protein: CASSGVADTQYF. CDR3 DNA: TGTGCCAGCAGTGGGGTCGCAGATACGCAGTATTTT.

The sample holds a few counts of this clonotype. The chain carries TRBV6-5 and TRBJ2-2, with D maybe TRBD1 (6 bases). CDR3 length: 19 amino acids. V was cut by 2 bases and J by 3 bases, with 22 bases left in between. CDR1 is MNHEY, CDR2 SVGAGI, per germline. The CDR3 DNA follows: TGTGCCAGCAGTTACCTAATCTGGACCGGGACACTTCACACCGGGGAGCTGTTTTTT. Amino acid sequence: CASSYLIWTGTLHTGELFF.

This clonotype was recorded at least ten times. V is TRBV5-1 and J is TRBJ1-1; D gene uncertain. This CDR3 is 14 amino acids long. Germline-derived CDR1 and CDR2 are SGHRS and YFSETQ. Trimming stripped 1 base from V and 4 bases from J, with 11 bases between. For the CDR3, the DNA is TGCGCCAGCAGCTTGAGCGGACCCCCCACTGAAGCTTTCTTT. This sequence encodes CASSLSGPPTEAFF.

The rearrangement links TRBV28 to TRBJ2-7, with TRBD1 as a possible D gene (5 bases). Germline V gene lookup returns CDR1 MDHEN and CDR2 SYDVKM. V was trimmed by 7 bases and J by 2 bases, leaving 15 bases between them. The CDR3 loop spans 14 amino acids. CDR3: CASTRQSRPYEQYF. CDR3 nucleotide sequence: TGTGCCAGCACAAGACAGTCACGACCCTACGAGCAGTACTTC.

The rearrangement links TRBV2 to TRBJ2-3; no clear D. Germline V gene data show CDR1 as SNHLY and CDR2 as FYNNEI. V was trimmed by 3 bases and J by 6 bases, leaving 10 bases between them. This CDR3 is 13 amino acids long. Here the CDR3 DNA reads TGTGCCAGCAGTGATACGGTATGGGATACGCAGTATTTT. Its protein is CASSDTVWDTQYF.

The chain recombines TRBV11-2 with TRBJ2-2; D is perhaps TRBD1 (6 bases). From germline, CDR1 is SGHAT and CDR2 FQNNGV. Trimming left V 5 bases short and J 2 bases short, with 15 bases between. The CDR3 covers 16 residues. CDR3 in DNA: TGTGCCAGCAGCGTCAGAACAGGGTATAACACCGGGGAGCTGTTTTTT. It codes for CASSVRTGYNTGELFF.

The chain's CDR3 is CSVGWDTGAHGYTF. The CDR3 nucleotides are TGCAGCGTCGGGTGGGATACAGGGGCCCACGGCTACACCTTC. The rearrangement joins TRBV29-1 to TRBJ1-2; 7 nucleotides agree with TRBD1. CDR3 length equals 14 residues. In germline, CDR1 is SQVTM, CDR2 ANQGSEA. The V gene end was trimmed by 6 bases and the J gene end by 8 bases; junction bases not matched to a gene: 15. The full variable domain, its missing parts supplied by reference TRBV29-1 and TRBJ1-2, is SAVISQKPSRDICQRGTSLTIQCQVDSQVTMMFWYRQQPGQSLTLIATANQGSEATYESGFVIDKFPISRPNLTFSTLTVSNMSPEDSSIYLCSVGWDTGAHGYTFGSGTRLTVV.

About this clonotype itself: A much larger clone sits a single nucleotide away, making a read error possible. No conserved phenylalanine or tryptophan ends this CDR3, so it is likely a read error. The chain joins TRBV7-9 to TRBJ2-5; D gene ambiguous. Germline CDR1 and CDR2: SEHNR and FQNEAQ (reference sequence). This CDR3 has 13 residues. Trimming stripped 3 bases from V and 2 bases from J, with 7 bases between. The CDR3 is CASSFSGQETQYI. The CDR3 DNA sequence: TGTGCCAGCAGCTTCTCCGGGCAAGAGACCCAGTACATC.

V is TRBV10-1 and J is TRBJ1-1; D is ambiguous. CDR3 length equals 15 residues. V was shortened by 5 bases and J by 0 bases, with 13 bases between the two germline ends. Per the germline V gene, CDR1 is WNHNN and CDR2 is SYGVQD (reference sequence). The CDR3 protein is CASSSRDTLNTEAFF. The CDR3 bases are TGCGCCAGCAGTTCGCGAGACACCCTGAACACTGAAGCTTTCTTT.

Worth noting for this clonotype: One end of the junction varies from germline; a read error may be responsible. The rearrangement links TRBV2 to TRBJ2-1, with 8 bases aligning to TRBD2. CDR1 is SNHLY and CDR2 is FYNNEI in the germline V gene. CDR3 length: 16 residues. The CDR3 reads CASSIRASGPYSEQFF. CDR3 bases: TGTGCCAGCAGTATTAGGGCTAGCGGGCCCTACAGTGAGCAGTTCTTC.

This clonotype occurred many times. V usage is TRBV5-1 and J usage is TRBJ2-3; possible D gene TRBD2, 6 bases. This CDR3 spans 14 amino acids. Germline V gene sequence: CDR1 SGHRS, CDR2 YFSETQ. Trimming removed 4 bases at V and 2 bases at J, with 11 bases between. CDR3 DNA: TGCGCCAGCAGCGGCGGGGCCCCCACAGATACGCAGTATTTT. This translates into CASSGGAPTDTQYF.

The genes are TRBV18 and TRBJ2-3; 12 nucleotides agree with TRBD2. This CDR3 has 15 residues. CDR1 and CDR2 (germline): KGHSH, LQKENI. V shed 4 bases and J 2 bases; nucleotides not matched to a gene: 1. DNA of the CDR3: TGTGCCAGCTCACGGACTAGCGGGAACACAGATACGCAGTATTTT. Its protein is CASSRTSGNTDTQYF.

The chain joins TRBV4-3 to TRBJ1-3; 7 positions agree with TRBD1. CDR1 is LGHNA and CDR2 is YSLEER in the germline V gene. This CDR3 spans 16 amino acids. The junction had 4 bases not matched to a gene; V was cut back by 2 bases and J by 0 bases. CDR3 in amino acids: CASSQTWTGSGNTIYF. Written as DNA, the CDR3 is TGCGCCAGCAGCCAAACCTGGACAGGCTCTGGAAACACCATATATTTT.

CDR3 DNA sequence: TGCAGCGTGTTAGGGGGAGTAGTAAACACTGAAGCTTTCTTT. Encoded protein: CSVLGGVVNTEAFF. The chain combines TRBV29-1 with TRBJ1-1, with D possibly being TRBD1 (6 bases). Germline values: CDR1 SQVTM, CDR2 ANQGSEA. Trimming took 6 bases from V and 2 from J, leaving 16 bases between them. The CDR3 is 14 residues long.

V gene TRBV6-2 or TRBV6-3 combines with J gene TRBJ2-3; TRBD2 is a possible D gene (6 bases). V lost 5 bases to trimming and J lost 1 base, with 22 bases between them. The CDR3 is made up of 18 amino acids. Germline V gene data show CDR1 as MNHEY and CDR2 as SVGEGT. The CDR3 here is CASSDFAAGGLGTDTQYF. CDR3 nucleotide sequence: TGTGCCAGCAGTGACTTCGCGGCCGGGGGATTGGGCACAGATACGCAGTATTTT.

There are many counts of this clonotype. The chain is built from TRBV4-1 and TRBJ2-7; D remains ambiguous. Looked up from germline, CDR1 is MGHRA and CDR2 is YSYEKL. CDR3 size: 13 residues. V was shortened by 1 base and J by 6 bases, with 10 bases between the two germline ends. This CDR3 is CASSQAFPGEQYF. The DNA of the CDR3 is TGCGCCAGCAGCCAAGCGTTCCCGGGCGAGCAGTACTTC.

The chain uses TRBV11-3 and TRBJ1-1; the D gene is possibly TRBD1 (5 bases). V was cut by 4 bases and J by 1 base, with 10 bases left in between. The CDR3 is made up of 14 amino acids. Germline V gene lookup returns CDR1 SGHNT and CDR2 YENEEA. Written as DNA, the CDR3 is TGTGCCAGCAGCTGGAGGGGACCGAACACTGAAGCTTTCTTT. As protein: CASSWRGPNTEAFF. Looking up the rest from reference TRBV11-3 and TRBJ1-1 gives the full variable domain: EAGVVQSPRYKIIEKKQPVAFWCNPISGHNTLYWYLQNLGQGPELLIRYENEEAVDDSQLPKDRFSAERLKGVDSTLKIQPAELGDSAVYLCASSWRGPNTEAFFGQGTRLTVV.

This clonotype appeared many times. V usage is TRBV7-6 and J usage is TRBJ1-5; D possibly corresponds to TRBD1 (6 bases). The V and J ends lost 5 bases and 9 bases respectively, with 14 bases between them. Germline V lookup: CDR1 SGHVS, CDR2 FNYEAQ. The CDR3 sequence is 13 residues long. In DNA form, the CDR3 reads TGTGCCAGCAGCCGACTACTGGACAGGCCCCAGCATTTT. Protein product: CASSRLLDRPQHF.

In its sample, this clonotype was seen many times. The chain carries TRBV28 and TRBJ1-2; D uncertain. This CDR3 is 17 amino acids long. Germline CDR1 and CDR2: MDHEN and SYDVKM. Trimming left V 3 bases short and J 3 bases short, with 20 bases between. Here the CDR3 reads CASSLQSPGRVDYGYTF. The CDR3 DNA reads TGTGCCAGCAGTTTGCAGTCCCCGGGCCGAGTCGACTATGGCTACACCTTC.

This clonotype was picked up many times. The chain couples TRBV4-3 to TRBJ1-6; TRBD1 might be the D (5 bases). The CDR3 loop spans 16 amino acids. CDR1 is LGHNA and CDR2 is YSLEER in the germline V gene. Trimming shortened V by 4 bases and J by 0 bases, and 10 bases separated the two germline ends. For the CDR3, the DNA is TGCGCCAGCAGCCCCCGACAGAGCTCCTATAATTCACCCCTCCACTTT. Protein sequence: CASSPRQSSYNSPLHF.

This clonotype was counted at least ten times. This sequence joins TRBV13 and TRBJ2-7; TRBD2 matches 8 bases. There are 15 residues in the CDR3. Germline loops: CDR1 PRHDT, CDR2 FYEKMQ (reference sequence). The trim removed 5 bases at V and 6 bases at J, leaving 12 bases unmatched. This chain's CDR3 is CASSPGGGPSIEQYF. CDR3 bases: TGTGCCAGCAGCCCCGGGGGGGGACCCTCCATCGAGCAGTACTTC.

This clonotype was observed once. The chain combines TRBV28 with TRBJ2-1; TRBD1 agrees at 7 bases. Germline-derived CDR1 and CDR2 are MDHEN and SYDVKM. V lost 8 bases, J lost 2 bases, and 6 bases stayed unmatched. There are 14 residues in the CDR3. The CDR3 loop is CASRDRPPYNEQFF. CDR3 DNA: TGTGCCAGCCGGGACAGACCTCCCTACAATGAGCAGTTCTTC.

The chain employs TRBV20-1 and TRBJ1-5, with 8 positions matching TRBD1. Trimming cost V 3 bases and J 6 bases; bases outside gene matches: 10. The CDR3 runs 15 residues. Germline-derived CDR1 and CDR2 are DFQATT and SNEGSKA (reference sequence). CDR3 coding DNA: TGCAGTGCTAGCACCCTGGACAGGGTTGGTCAGCCCCAGCATTTT. This encodes CSASTLDRVGQPQHF.